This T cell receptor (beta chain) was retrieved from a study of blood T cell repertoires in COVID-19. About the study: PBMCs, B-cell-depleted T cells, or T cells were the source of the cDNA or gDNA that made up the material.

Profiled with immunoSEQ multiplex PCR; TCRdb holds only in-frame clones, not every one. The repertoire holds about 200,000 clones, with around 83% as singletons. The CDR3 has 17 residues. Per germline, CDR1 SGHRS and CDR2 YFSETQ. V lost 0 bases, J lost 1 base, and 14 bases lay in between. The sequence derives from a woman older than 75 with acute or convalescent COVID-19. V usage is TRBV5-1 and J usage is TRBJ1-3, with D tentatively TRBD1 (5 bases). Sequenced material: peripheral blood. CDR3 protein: CASSLGGPTSSGNTIYF. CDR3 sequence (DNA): TGCGCCAGCAGCTTGGGGGGCCCAACAAGTTCTGGAAACACCATATATTTT.